The 25 T cell receptor beta chains listed next were all sequenced from one sample in a study of blood T cell repertoires in COVID-19. Sequencing was performed with immunoSEQ multiplex PCR; in TCRdb, only in-frame clones are kept and a portion is missing. This sample has approximately 300,000 clones, with about 93% found just once. The sequencing sample was made of peripheral blood. Receptors were obtained from a woman aged 25 to 39 with COVID-19, enrolled during active disease.

V is TRBV6-5 and J is TRBJ1-5; perhaps TRBD1 as D (5 bases). The CDR3 covers 15 residues. Trimming shortened V by 6 bases and J by 4 bases, and 16 bases separated the two germline ends. In germline, CDR1 is MNHEY, CDR2 SVGAGI. CDR3 in amino acids: CASRPQVGGNQPQHF. The CDR3 bases are TGTGCCAGCAGACCACAGGTCGGAGGGAATCAGCCCCAGCATTTT.

V is TRBV2 and J is TRBJ1-1; D is undetermined. The CDR3 is made up of 14 amino acids. V lost 6 bases and J 11 bases, leaving 22 bases between the germline ends. Germline CDR1 is SNHLY and CDR2 is FYNNEI. CDR3 loop: CASRKTVVGGRAFF. The CDR3 nucleotides are TGTGCCAGCAGAAAAACAGTGGTTGGTGGGAGGGCTTTCTTT.

The V and J genes are TRBV12-5 and TRBJ1-2, with D possibly TRBD1 on 6 matching bases. Germline lookup yields CDR1 LGHNT and CDR2 FRNRAP. Trimming took 6 bases from V and 8 from J, leaving 19 bases between them. The CDR3 has 14 residues. CDR3: CASGPPSGDGGYTF. Written as DNA, the CDR3 is TGTGCTAGTGGCCCCCCTTCAGGGGACGGCGGCTACACCTTC.

This clone was detected once. The V call is TRBV10-3, the J call TRBJ2-5; D possibly corresponds to TRBD1 (6 bases). The CDR3 is made up of 13 amino acids. The V end was cut by 1 base, the J end by 4 bases, with 7 bases between. From germline, CDR1 is ENHRY and CDR2 SYGVKD. CDR3 bases: TGTGCCATCAGTGAGTTGACAGGAGAGACCCAGTACTTC. This encodes CAISELTGETQYF.

CDR3 residues: CASSLTFTGQGGDEQFF. Here the CDR3 DNA reads TGTGCCAGCAGCTTAACGTTCACGGGACAGGGAGGGGATGAGCAGTTCTTC. The chain has TRBV7-3 and TRBJ2-1, with TRBD1 matching over 9 bases. This CDR3 region has 17 residues. The ends lost 0 bases at V and 8 bases at J; junction bases unmatched: 11. Germline CDR1 and CDR2: SGHTA and FQGTGA.

The count of this clone is one. V gene TRBV30 combines with J gene TRBJ2-2; D is unclear. Germline-derived CDR1 and CDR2 are GTSNPN and SVGIG (reference sequence). The CDR3 is 14 residues long. V was trimmed by 0 bases and J by 6 bases, leaving 11 bases between them. The CDR3 reads CAWSVFGVAGELFF. The CDR3 coding sequence is TGTGCCTGGAGTGTATTTGGAGTGGCCGGGGAGCTGTTTTTT.

The rearrangement joins TRBV28 to TRBJ2-7, with D possibly matching TRBD2 (6 bases). The germline V gene has CDR1 MDHEN and CDR2 SYDVKM. The CDR3 contains 13 residues. V lost 4 bases and J lost 3, with 10 bases in between. The CDR3 sequence: CASSSRGNYEQYF. The CDR3 DNA reads TGTGCCAGCAGTTCCCGGGGGAACTACGAGCAGTACTTC. Full variable domain (rest looked up from reference TRBV28 and TRBJ2-7): DVKVTQSSRYLVKRTGEKVFLECVQDMDHENMFWYRQDPGLGLRLIYFSYDVKMKEKGDIPEGYSVSREKKERFSLILESASTNQTSMYLCASSSRGNYEQYFGPGTRLTVT.

This chain links TRBV6-5 with TRBJ2-4, with 12 bases that match TRBD1. Trimming removed 2 bases from V and 13 bases from J; junction bases left unmatched: 12. The CDR3 totals 16 residues. The germline gives CDR1 MNHEY, CDR2 SVGAGI. The CDR3 nucleotides are TGTGCCAGCAGTTACGGTGGGGGACAGGGGGCCGTCGAACAGTACTTC. Its translation: CASSYGGGQGAVEQYF.

V gene TRBV4-1 combines with J gene TRBJ1-3; 10 bases align to TRBD1. Germline-derived CDR1 and CDR2 are MGHRA and YSYEKL. CDR3 length equals 16 residues. Germline trimming cut 3 bases from V and 0 bases from J; bases unmatched to any gene: 2. The CDR3 region has the DNA TGCGCCAGCAGCCAGGACAGGGGGATCTCTGGAAACACCATATATTTT. Translated: CASSQDRGISGNTIYF.

CDR3 sequence (DNA): TGTGCCACCAGCAGGGCTGGGGGGGACAGGGGATCTTACGAGCAGTACTTC. Its translation: CATSRAGGDRGSYEQYF. The chain combines TRBV15 with TRBJ2-7, with 10 bases matching TRBD1. This CDR3 has 17 amino acids. After removal of 3 bases from V and 4 bases from J, the junction contained 12 bases not matched to a gene. In germline, CDR1 is LNHNV, CDR2 YYDKDF (reference sequence). The full variable domain, rest sourced from reference TRBV15 and TRBJ2-7, is DAMVIQNPRYQVTQFGKPVTLSCSQTLNHNVMYWYQQKSSQAPKLLFHYYDKDFNNEADTPDNFQSRRPNTSFCFLDIRSPGLGDTAMYLCATSRAGGDRGSYEQYFGPGTRLTVT.

This clone occurred a few times. The V gene is TRBV5-4, the J gene TRBJ2-7; 11 positions match TRBD2. Germline V gene lookup returns CDR1 SGHNT and CDR2 YYREEE (reference sequence). This CDR3 is 15 amino acids long. With V trimmed by 2 bases and J by 4 bases, 5 bases remained unmatched. The CDR3 here is CASSFGTSGFYEQYF. The CDR3 DNA is TGTGCCAGCAGCTTCGGGACTAGCGGTTTTTACGAGCAGTACTTC.

The V and J genes are TRBV9 and TRBJ2-1, with 11 bases fitting TRBD2. The V segment lost 3 bases and the J segment 4 bases; nucleotides outside the gene matches: 6. CDR3 length equals 16 residues. Germline loops: CDR1 SGDLS, CDR2 YYNGEE. CDR3 sequence: CASSGLAGGGYNEQFF. The CDR3 nucleotides are TGTGCCAGCAGCGGTTTAGCGGGAGGGGGGTACAATGAGCAGTTCTTC.

This rearrangement joins TRBV4-2 to TRBJ2-5, with 8 bases that match TRBD2. Germline V lookup: CDR1 LGHNA, CDR2 YNFKEQ. The ends lost 0 bases at V and 2 bases at J; junction bases unmatched: 5. The CDR3 contains 16 residues. This CDR3 reads CASSQDRGGLQETQYF. The DNA of the CDR3 is TGTGCCAGCAGCCAAGATCGGGGGGGACTGCAAGAGACCCAGTACTTC.

Details on this clone: A junction end diverges from the germline sequence, so it may reflect a read error. This chain joins TRBV27 and TRBJ2-7; 7 bases fit TRBD2. This CDR3 has 18 residues. CDR1 MNHEY and CDR2 SMNVEV come from the germline V gene (reference sequence). Here the CDR3 reads CASCLFWGGERGSYEQYF. CDR3 nucleotides: TGTGCCAGCTGTTTATTTTGGGGGGGGGAGCGGGGCTCCTACGAGCAGTACTTC.

The genes are TRBV18 and TRBJ1-1; 9 nucleotides match TRBD1. J gave up 0 bases and V 1 base, and 12 bases lay outside the gene matches. The CDR3 has 19 residues. The germline V gene encodes CDR1 KGHSH and CDR2 LQKENI. The CDR3 nucleotides are TGTGCCAGCTCACCACTTGGGACAGGGTCGGGGGTACTGAACACTGAAGCTTTCTTT. Protein product: CASSPLGTGSGVLNTEAFF.

The V and J genes are TRBV5-6 and TRBJ2-7; TRBD1 matches at 8 bases. V gave up 4 bases and J gave up 0 bases; unmatched junction bases: 3. The CDR3 runs to 14 residues. Germline CDR1 SGHDT, CDR2 YYEEEE. The CDR3 nucleotides read TGTGCCAGCAGCGCCGGACAGGGCTCCTACGAGCAGTACTTC. Translating gives CASSAGQGSYEQYF.

The chain combines TRBV7-9 with TRBJ1-1; possible D gene TRBD1, 5 bases. Germline V gene sequence: CDR1 SEHNR, CDR2 FQNEAQ (reference sequence). The CDR3 consists of 15 residues. V gave up 4 bases and J gave up 3 bases, with 15 bases separating them. The CDR3 spells CASSWQWGRHTEAFF. CDR3 sequence (DNA): TGTGCCAGCAGCTGGCAATGGGGCCGGCACACTGAAGCTTTCTTT.

The J gene is TRBJ1-2, the V gene TRBV30, with D perhaps TRBD1 (5 bases). V lost 0 bases to trimming and J lost 6 bases, with 14 bases between them. From germline, CDR1 is GTSNPN and CDR2 SVGIG (reference sequence). This CDR3 is built from 14 residues. CDR3 nucleotides: TGTGCCTGGAGTGTCGCAGCGGGGGAAAATGGCTACACCTTC. It codes for CAWSVAAGENGYTF.

The chain employs TRBV5-1 and TRBJ2-7, with 11 nucleotides matching TRBD2. Germline assignment: CDR1 SGHRS and CDR2 YFSETQ. This CDR3 spans 14 amino acids. V lost 0 bases, J lost 7 bases, and 3 bases stayed unmatched. CDR3 sequence: CASSLVAGGKEQYF. The CDR3 nucleotides read TGCGCCAGCAGCTTGGTAGCGGGAGGGAAGGAGCAGTACTTC.

The chain has TRBV29-1 and TRBJ2-5, with D possibly being TRBD2 (6 bases). The germline V gene has CDR1 SQVTM and CDR2 ANQGSEA. The ends were cut back, 0 bases at V and 5 bases at J, with 7 bases in the middle. The CDR3 is 12 residues long. CDR3: CSVEEEGETQYF. CDR3 nucleotides: TGCAGCGTTGAAGAGGAGGGGGAGACCCAGTACTTC.

V is TRBV7-2 and J is TRBJ1-4; D remains unclear. Trimming stripped 5 bases from V and 8 bases from J, with 18 bases between. The CDR3 covers 15 residues. Germline assignment: CDR1 SGHTA and CDR2 FQGNSA. The CDR3 bases are TGTGCCAGCAGCGCCCTTGATGGGAGGAGGGAAAAACTGTTTTTT. Protein product: CASSALDGRREKLFF.

The DNA of the CDR3 is TGTGCCAGCAGCCCTCGGGCAGGGGATAAATACGAGCAGTACTTC. Translating gives CASSPRAGDKYEQYF. The rearrangement joins TRBV7-9 to TRBJ2-7, with a possible D match to TRBD1 (6 bases). This CDR3 region has 15 residues. Germline V gene lookup returns CDR1 SEHNR and CDR2 FQNEAQ (reference sequence). Trimming cost V 5 bases and J 4 bases, with 18 bases left between them. The complete variable domain, with remaining parts taken from reference TRBV7-9 and TRBJ2-7, reads DTGVSQNPRHKITKRGQNVTFRCDPISEHNRLYWYRQTLGQGPEFLTYFQNEAQLEKSRLLSDRFSAERPKGSFSTLEIQRTEQGDSAMYLCASSPRAGDKYEQYFGPGTRLTVT.

The chain is built from TRBV29-1 and TRBJ1-2, with TRBD1 identical over 10 bases. The V and J ends lost 1 base and 7 bases, in that order; junction bases with no gene match: 9. Germline assignment: CDR1 SQVTM and CDR2 ANQGSEA. The length of the CDR3 is 15 residues. The CDR3 region is CSVEASGTGASGYTF. The CDR3, as DNA: TGCAGCGTTGAAGCCTCCGGGACAGGGGCTAGTGGCTACACCTTC. The variable domain in full, completed from reference TRBV29-1 and TRBJ1-2, reads SAVISQKPSRDICQRGTSLTIQCQVDSQVTMMFWYRQQPGQSLTLIATANQGSEATYESGFVIDKFPISRPNLTFSTLTVSNMSPEDSSIYLCSVEASGTGASGYTFGSGTRLTVV.

V usage is TRBV28 and J usage is TRBJ1-4, with 11 nucleotides matching TRBD1. Trimming cost V 4 bases and J 0 bases; bases outside gene matches: 10. Germline loops: CDR1 MDHEN, CDR2 SYDVKM. This CDR3 spans 19 amino acids. DNA of the CDR3: TGTGCCAGCAGTTCACCACCAGGGACAGGGGGTGCAACTAATGAAAAACTGTTTTTT. It encodes CASSSPPGTGGATNEKLFF.

The V call is TRBV5-1, the J call TRBJ2-3; D is uncertain. The germline gives CDR1 SGHRS, CDR2 YFSETQ. V was shortened by 4 bases and J by 4 bases, with 7 bases between the two germline ends. This CDR3 has 12 amino acids. DNA for the CDR3: TGCGCCAGCAGCCCCCGGGCAGATACGCAGTATTTT. Its translation: CASSPRADTQYF.